Listed here are 19 T cell receptor beta chains from one sample, sequenced in a study of blood T cells in healthy people across ages. PCR was performed a second time for 7 to 11 cycles using a sample-barcoded 5' primer and a J-beta primer mix. In TCRdb, the 5' RACE reads were re-called with MiXCR into one record per CDR3 protein. Of about 1,600,000 distinct CDR3 sequences in the sample, 35% to 45% are singletons; the top ten hold 7% to 9%. Sequenced material: blood. Source of these receptors: a woman between 18 and 29 years old in good health.

This clonotype was detected only once. The germline gene is not matched at one end of the junction; a read error may be the cause. This sequence joins TRBV10-2 and TRBJ2-7, with unresolved D. The CDR3 is 13 residues long. Germline CDR1 WSHSY, CDR2 SAAADI. The CDR3: CTSSDRPAYEQYF. CDR3 sequence (DNA): TGCACCAGCAGTGATCGTCCAGCCTACGAGCAGTACTTC.

This clonotype was observed a single time. This chain links TRBV2 with TRBJ2-4; tentatively, D is TRBD1 or TRBD2 (6 bases each). The DNA end favors TRBJ2-7, so the J call may be wrong. Germline V lookup: CDR1 SNHLY, CDR2 FYNNEI. The CDR3 spans 14 residues. The CDR3 DNA reads as TGTGCCAGCAGTGTAGAGGGGGGCCGAGTCGAGCAGTACTTC. It translates to CASSVEGGRVEQYF.

The J gene is TRBJ2-1, the V gene TRBV27, with TRBD2 identical over 14 bases. This CDR3 has 18 amino acids. J was trimmed by 6 bases and V by 1 base; bases with no gene match: 8. Germline V gives CDR1 MNHEY, CDR2 SMNVEV (reference sequence). CDR3 protein: CASSLFPPGTSGSNEQFF. CDR3 nucleotide sequence: TGTGCCAGCAGTTTATTTCCCCCCGGGACTAGCGGGAGCAATGAGCAGTTCTTC.

The chain joins TRBV9 to TRBJ1-2; TRBD1 is a possible D gene (5 bases). Between the trimmed V and J ends, which lost 4 bases and 4 bases, there was a span of 14 bases. This CDR3 is 14 amino acids long. The germline V gene has CDR1 SGDLS and CDR2 YYNGEE. The CDR3 nucleotides are TGTGCCAGCAGCTTCCAGGACATTTCCTATGGCTACACCTTC. Amino acids: CASSFQDISYGYTF.

V and J are TRBV30 and TRBJ1-1; possibly TRBD1 for D (5 bases). Per germline, CDR1 GTSNPN and CDR2 SVGIG (reference sequence). The germline V and J ends were trimmed by 8 bases and 9 bases, with 16 bases remaining between them. The CDR3 totals 11 residues. The CDR3 loop is CAGITGFKAFF. CDR3 coding DNA: TGTGCCGGGATCACAGGTTTCAAAGCTTTCTTT.

This chain uses TRBV4-2 with TRBJ2-7, with 16 bases lining up with TRBD2. This CDR3 has 18 amino acids. Per germline, CDR1 LGHNA and CDR2 YNFKEQ. Trimming cost V 6 bases and J 4 bases; bases outside gene matches: 12. CDR3 nucleotides: TGTGCCAGCAGGAAGATAGGGACTAGCGGGGGGGCAGTGTACGAGCAGTACTTC. This encodes CASRKIGTSGGAVYEQYF.

This clonotype was picked up a small number of times. The CDR3 loop reads CASSESLGNYGYTF. The CDR3 DNA sequence: TGTGCCAGCAGTGAATCTTTGGGTAACTATGGCTACACCTTC. The chain recombines TRBV25-1 with TRBJ1-2; D is unclear. Germline loops: CDR1 MGHDK, CDR2 SYGVNS. The CDR3 covers 14 residues. The germline V and J ends were trimmed by 1 base and 1 base, with 7 bases remaining between them.

This clonotype was found a few times. In DNA, the CDR3 is TGCAGTGCTAGAGATGGGACTAGCTCCTACGAGCAGTACTTC. Amino acid sequence: CSARDGTSSYEQYF. The rearrangement links TRBV20-1 to TRBJ2-7; TRBD2 matches at 8 bases. Germline lookup yields CDR1 DFQATT and CDR2 SNEGSKA (reference sequence). The CDR3 is 14 amino acids. V lost 0 bases and J lost 0; bases outside the gene matches: 1.

The DNA for the CDR3 is TGTGCCAGTAGTATAGCAGCGGGAAGCACAGATACGCAGTATTTT. It encodes CASSIAAGSTDTQYF. The chain recombines TRBV19 with TRBJ2-3, with 7 nucleotides matching TRBD2. CDR1 LNHDA and CDR2 SQIVND come from the germline V gene (reference sequence). The ends lost 1 base at V and 0 bases at J; junction bases unmatched: 1. This CDR3 is built from 15 residues.

The chain joins TRBV20-1 to TRBJ2-2; TRBD1 is a possible D gene (6 bases). The CDR3 has 14 amino acids. Per the germline V gene, CDR1 is DFQATT and CDR2 is SNEGSKA (reference sequence). The ends were cut back, 3 bases at V and 2 bases at J, with 10 bases in the middle. The CDR3 bases are TGCAGTGCTAGGATGGGGGCAAACACCGGGGAGCTGTTTTTT. It codes for CSARMGANTGELFF.

This rearrangement joins TRBV3-1 to TRBJ1-2, with D hard to call. CDR3 length: 15 amino acids. The germline CDR1 and CDR2 sequences are LGHDT and YNNKEL (reference sequence). Trimming stripped 0 bases from V and 1 base from J, with 9 bases between. The CDR3 DNA reads TGTGCCAGCAGCCAAGAGGAACGGGGTAACTATGGCTACACCTTC. Its protein is CASSQEERGNYGYTF.

The chain employs TRBV4-1 and TRBJ1-5; no clear D. The germline V gene has CDR1 MGHRA and CDR2 YSYEKL. The CDR3 is 15 amino acids. Trimming removed 2 bases at V and 0 bases at J, with 8 bases between. CDR3 protein: CASSQLESSNQPQHF. For the CDR3, the DNA is TGCGCCAGCAGCCAACTCGAGAGTAGCAATCAGCCCCAGCATTTT.

This chain connects TRBV18 to TRBJ2-2; D gene ambiguous. The CDR3 covers 15 residues. Trimming shortened V by 0 bases and J by 7 bases, and 12 bases separated the two germline ends. Germline loops: CDR1 KGHSH, CDR2 LQKENI. The CDR3 spells CASSPPYSSVGELFF. The CDR3 DNA reads TGTGCCAGCTCACCACCGTACAGTAGTGTCGGGGAGCTGTTTTTT.

The chain employs TRBV11-2 and TRBJ2-3, with TRBD1 matching 7 bases. This CDR3 contains 16 residues. The J segment lost 0 bases and the V segment lost 5 bases, leaving 8 bases of the junction unmatched. Per the germline V gene, CDR1 is SGHAT and CDR2 is FQNNGV. As DNA, the CDR3 is TGTGCCAGCAGCACCCGACGACAGGGAAGCACAGATACGCAGTATTTT. Encoded protein: CASSTRRQGSTDTQYF.

V usage is TRBV12-3 or TRBV12-4 and J usage is TRBJ2-2; perhaps TRBD1 as D (6 bases). The V gene lost 5 bases and the J gene lost 13 bases, with 14 bases spanning the gap. This CDR3 comprises 12 residues. The CDR3 reads CASSPTGLGLFF. The CDR3 nucleotides are TGTGCCAGCAGTCCGACAGGTTTGGGGCTGTTTTTT.

The sample holds a few counts of this clonotype. The rearrangement links TRBV20-1 to TRBJ2-7; 10 nucleotides line up with TRBD2. From germline, CDR1 is DFQATT and CDR2 SNEGSKA (reference sequence). The CDR3 consists of 15 residues. V lost 5 bases to trimming and J lost 2 bases; unmatched junction nucleotides: 9. CDR3 sequence: CSAPREAGGPYEQYF. The CDR3 nucleotides are TGCAGTGCTCCAAGGGAAGCGGGAGGGCCCTACGAGCAGTACTTC.

This clonotype was counted between two and nine times. The chain links TRBV5-6 to TRBJ2-5; D may be TRBD1 (6 bases). The V end lost 0 bases, the J end lost 10 bases, and 13 bases lay between the germline ends. The CDR3 loop spans 13 amino acids. Germline V gives CDR1 SGHDT, CDR2 YYEEEE. CDR3 amino acids: CASSLADPGDQYF. CDR3 bases: TGTGCCAGCAGCTTGGCGGACCCAGGGGACCAGTACTTC.

The chain has TRBV14 and TRBJ2-3; the D gene is possibly TRBD2 (6 bases). Germline loops: CDR1 SGHDN, CDR2 FVKESK. CDR3 size: 15 residues. V was trimmed by 4 bases and J by 4 bases, leaving 15 bases between them. The CDR3 DNA is TGTGCCAGCAGCCTCCTAGCGACTATGGCAGATACGCAGTATTTT. Residues: CASSLLATMADTQYF.

CDR3 coding DNA: TGTGCCAGCACCGGGACTAGCGGGGGCCTTCAGTACTTC. Translation gives CASTGTSGGLQYF. The chain joins TRBV6-1 to TRBJ2-4, with 14 bases matching TRBD2. Per germline, CDR1 MNHNS and CDR2 SASEGT. The CDR3 has 13 residues. J was trimmed by 11 bases and V by 7 bases; bases with no gene match: 4.